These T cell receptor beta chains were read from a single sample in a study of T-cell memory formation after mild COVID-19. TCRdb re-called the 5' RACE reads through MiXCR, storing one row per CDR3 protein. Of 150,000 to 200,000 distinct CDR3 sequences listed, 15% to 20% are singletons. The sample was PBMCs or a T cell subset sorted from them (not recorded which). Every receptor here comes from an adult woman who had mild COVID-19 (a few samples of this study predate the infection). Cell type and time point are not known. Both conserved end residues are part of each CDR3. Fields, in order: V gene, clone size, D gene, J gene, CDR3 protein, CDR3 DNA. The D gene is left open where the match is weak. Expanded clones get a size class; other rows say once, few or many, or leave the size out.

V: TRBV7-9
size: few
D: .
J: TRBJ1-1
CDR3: CASSLLETTEAFF
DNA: TGTGCCAGCAGCTTATTAGAAACCACTGAAGCTTTCTTT

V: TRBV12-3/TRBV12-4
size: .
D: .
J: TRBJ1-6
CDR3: CATQGVNSPLHF
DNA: TGTGCCACCCAGGGAGTTAATTCACCCCTCCACTTT

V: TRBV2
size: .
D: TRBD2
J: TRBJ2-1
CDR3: CAGTGERESNEQFF
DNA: TGTGCCGGGACGGGGGAGCGGGAGTCCAATGAGCAGTTCTTC

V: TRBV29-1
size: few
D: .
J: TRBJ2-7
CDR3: CSVVKGIAYEQYF
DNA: TGCAGCGTTGTAAAAGGGATCGCCTACGAGCAGTACTTC

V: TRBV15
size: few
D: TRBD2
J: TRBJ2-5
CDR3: CATSSATMGAGGTQYF
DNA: TGTGCCACCAGCAGCGCCACAATGGGGGCGGGGGGGACCCAGTACTTC

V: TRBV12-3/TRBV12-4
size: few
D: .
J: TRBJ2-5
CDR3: CASSSLWEETQYF
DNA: TGTGCCAGCAGTTCTCTGTGGGAAGAGACCCAGTACTTC

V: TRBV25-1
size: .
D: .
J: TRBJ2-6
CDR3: CASSEGGGANVLTF
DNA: TGTGCCAGCAGTGAAGGGGGTGGGGCCAACGTCCTGACTTTC

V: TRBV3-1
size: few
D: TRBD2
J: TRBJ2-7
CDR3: CASSPGLAVGEQYF
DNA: TGTGCCAGCAGCCCGGGACTAGCGGTAGGCGAGCAGTACTTC

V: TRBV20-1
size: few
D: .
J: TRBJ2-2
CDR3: CSASTGTFSNTGELFF
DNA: TGCAGTGCTAGCACCGGGACATTTTCGAACACCGGGGAGCTGTTTTTT

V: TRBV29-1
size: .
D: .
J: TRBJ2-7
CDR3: CSVSVGGSSYEQYF
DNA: TGCAGCGTTTCCGTGGGCGGAAGCTCCTACGAGCAGTACTTC

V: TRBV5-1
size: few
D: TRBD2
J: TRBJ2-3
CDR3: CASSSTAGGTDTQYF
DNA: TGCGCCAGCAGCTCAACGGCGGGGGGCACAGATACGCAGTATTTT

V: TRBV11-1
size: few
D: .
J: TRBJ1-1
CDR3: CASSLRRGRGNTEAFF
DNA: TGTGCCAGCAGCTTAAGAAGAGGCAGGGGAAACACTGAAGCTTTCTTT

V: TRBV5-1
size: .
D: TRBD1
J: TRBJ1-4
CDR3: CASSSDRDLEKLFF
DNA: TGCGCCAGCAGCTCTGACAGGGACCTTGAAAAACTGTTTTTT

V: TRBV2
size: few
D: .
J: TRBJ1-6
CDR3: CASRDPTGLYNSPLHF
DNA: TGTGCCAGCAGGGATCCGACAGGCCTCTATAATTCACCCCTCCACTTT

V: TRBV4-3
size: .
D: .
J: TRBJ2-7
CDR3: CASSRAQTDSHEQYF
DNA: TGCGCCAGCAGCCGAGCCCAAACGGACTCTCACGAGCAGTACTTC

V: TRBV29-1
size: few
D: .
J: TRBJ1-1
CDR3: CSGGDTANTEAFF
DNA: TGCAGCGGTGGGGATACAGCTAACACTGAAGCTTTCTTT

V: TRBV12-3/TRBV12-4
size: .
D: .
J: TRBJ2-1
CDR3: CASLRVGREQFF
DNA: TGTGCCAGCCTTCGGGTGGGGCGCGAGCAGTTCTTC

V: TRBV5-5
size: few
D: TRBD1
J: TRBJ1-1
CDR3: CASSSRDREGGTEAFF
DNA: TGTGCCAGCAGCTCGCGGGACAGGGAGGGGGGCACTGAAGCTTTCTTT

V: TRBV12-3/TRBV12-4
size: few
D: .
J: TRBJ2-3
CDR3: CASRMGRASPADTQYF
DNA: TGTGCCAGCAGGATGGGCAGGGCCTCGCCCGCAGATACGCAGTATTTT

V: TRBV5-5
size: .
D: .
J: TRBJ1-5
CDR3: CASSFRADQPQHF
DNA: TGTGCCAGCAGCTTCAGGGCAGATCAGCCCCAGCATTTT

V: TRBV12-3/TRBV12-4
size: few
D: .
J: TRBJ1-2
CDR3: CASSLNLGPYGYTF
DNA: TGTGCCAGCAGTTTAAATCTAGGTCCCTATGGCTACACCTTC

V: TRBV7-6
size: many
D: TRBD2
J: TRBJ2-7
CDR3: CASSLVASGFYEQYF
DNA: TGTGCCAGCAGCTTAGTGGCTAGCGGATTCTACGAGCAGTACTTC

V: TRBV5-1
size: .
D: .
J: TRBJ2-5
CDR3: CASSSGQRETQYF
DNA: TGCGCCAGCAGCTCGGGCCAAAGGGAGACCCAGTACTTC

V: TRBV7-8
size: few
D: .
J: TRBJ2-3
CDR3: CASSLVGYTDTQYF
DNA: TGTGCCAGCAGCTTAGTAGGATACACAGATACGCAGTATTTT

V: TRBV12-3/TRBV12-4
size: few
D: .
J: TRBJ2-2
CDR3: CASSFPRQTNTGELFF
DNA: TGTGCCAGCAGTTTCCCGAGACAGACGAACACCGGGGAGCTGTTTTTT

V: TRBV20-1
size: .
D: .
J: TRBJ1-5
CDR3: CSARVWATYSNQPQHF
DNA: TGCAGTGCTAGAGTTTGGGCCACGTATAGCAATCAGCCCCAGCATTTT

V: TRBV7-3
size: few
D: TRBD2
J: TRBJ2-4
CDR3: CVTERGNIQYF
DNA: TGTGTCACTGAGCGGGGAAACATTCAGTACTTC

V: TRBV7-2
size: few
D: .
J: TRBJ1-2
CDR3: CASSSEGQGPYGYTF
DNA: TGTGCCAGCAGCTCAGAAGGGCAGGGACCCTATGGCTACACCTTC

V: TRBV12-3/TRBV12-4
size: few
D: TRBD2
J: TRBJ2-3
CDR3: CASSSGRGLAGEFTDTQYF
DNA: TGTGCCAGCAGTTCCGGGCGGGGACTAGCGGGAGAATTTACAGATACGCAGTATTTT

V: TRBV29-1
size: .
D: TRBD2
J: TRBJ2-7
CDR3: CSVKTSSGDSYEQYF
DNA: TGCAGCGTTAAGACTTCTAGCGGGGACTCCTACGAGCAGTACTTC

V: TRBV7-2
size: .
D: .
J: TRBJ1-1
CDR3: CASSLEWARNTEAFF
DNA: TGTGCCAGCAGCTTAGAATGGGCCAGGAACACTGAAGCTTTCTTT

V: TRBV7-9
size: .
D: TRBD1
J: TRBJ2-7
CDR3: CASSPHGQGNEQYF
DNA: TGTGCCAGCAGCCCCCACGGACAGGGCAACGAGCAGTACTTC

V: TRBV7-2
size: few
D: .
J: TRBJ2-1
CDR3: CASSWVPGEQFF
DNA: TGTGCCAGCAGCTGGGTCCCGGGTGAGCAGTTCTTC

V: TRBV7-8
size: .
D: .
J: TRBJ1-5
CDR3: CASSLTRDLFSNQPQHF
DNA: TGTGCCAGCAGCTTAACCCGGGACCTTTTTAGCAATCAGCCCCAGCATTTT

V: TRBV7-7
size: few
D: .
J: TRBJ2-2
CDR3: CASSPVDTGELFF
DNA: TGTGCCAGCAGCCCCGTGGACACCGGGGAGCTGTTTTTT

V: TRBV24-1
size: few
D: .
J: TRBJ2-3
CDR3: CATTAGSGWTDTQYF
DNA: TGTGCCACCACGGCGGGTAGCGGTTGGACAGATACGCAGTATTTT

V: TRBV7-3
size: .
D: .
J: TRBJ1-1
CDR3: CASSLVQNTEAFF
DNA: TGTGCCAGCAGCTTAGTACAGAACACTGAAGCTTTCTTT

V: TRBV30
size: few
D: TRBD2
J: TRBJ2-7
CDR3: CAWRLAAHYEQYF
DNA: TGTGCCTGGAGACTAGCGGCGCACTACGAGCAGTACTTC

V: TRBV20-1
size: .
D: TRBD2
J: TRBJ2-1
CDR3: CSARGGRAYNEQFF
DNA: TGCAGTGCTAGGGGAGGGAGGGCCTACAATGAGCAGTTCTTC

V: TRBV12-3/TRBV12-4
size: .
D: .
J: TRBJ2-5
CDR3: CASSNYAETQYF
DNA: TGTGCCAGCAGCAACTATGCCGAGACCCAGTACTTC

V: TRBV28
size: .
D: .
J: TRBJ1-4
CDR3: CASSSGSATNEKLFF
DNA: TGTGCCAGCAGTTCTGGGAGTGCAACTAATGAAAAACTGTTTTTT

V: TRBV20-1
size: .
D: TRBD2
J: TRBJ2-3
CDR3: CSVTRASGGVVVAGDTQYF
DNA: TGCAGTGTCACGAGGGCTAGCGGTGGGGTCGTCGTCGCGGGTGATACGCAGTATTTT

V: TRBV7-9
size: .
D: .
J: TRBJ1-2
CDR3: CASTGTLGYTF
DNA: TGTGCCAGCACAGGGACCTTGGGCTACACCTTC

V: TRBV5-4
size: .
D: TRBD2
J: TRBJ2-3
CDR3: CASSRPGLAGGRGTDTQYF
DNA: TGTGCCAGCAGCCGTCCAGGACTAGCGGGGGGGCGGGGCACAGATACGCAGTATTTT

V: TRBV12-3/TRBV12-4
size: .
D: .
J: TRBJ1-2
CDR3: CASRKLGGDGYTF
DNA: TGTGCCAGCAGAAAACTCGGGGGGGATGGCTACACCTTC

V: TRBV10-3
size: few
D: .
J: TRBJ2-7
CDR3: CAISVGDLITEQYF
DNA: TGTGCCATCAGTGTTGGGGACCTTATTACGGAGCAGTACTTC

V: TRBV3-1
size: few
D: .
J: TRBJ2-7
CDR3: CASSHLGYEQYF
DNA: TGTGCCAGCAGCCATCTTGGATACGAGCAGTACTTC

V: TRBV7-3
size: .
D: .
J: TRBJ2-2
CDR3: CASSSNRNTGELFF
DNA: TGTGCCAGCAGCTCAAACAGGAACACCGGGGAGCTGTTTTTT

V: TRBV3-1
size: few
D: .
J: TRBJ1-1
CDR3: CASSQTQMNTEAFF
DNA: TGTGCCAGCAGCCAAACACAGATGAACACTGAAGCTTTCTTT

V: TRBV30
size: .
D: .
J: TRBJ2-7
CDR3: CAWRTAYEQYF
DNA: TGTGCCTGGAGGACAGCCTACGAGCAGTACTTC

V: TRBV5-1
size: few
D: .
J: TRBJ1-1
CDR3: CASSLRTENTEAFF
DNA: TGCGCCAGCAGCTTACGGACAGAGAACACTGAAGCTTTCTTT

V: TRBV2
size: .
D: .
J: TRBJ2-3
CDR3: CASRNRASTDTQYF
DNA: TGTGCCAGCAGAAACAGGGCCTCCACAGATACGCAGTATTTT

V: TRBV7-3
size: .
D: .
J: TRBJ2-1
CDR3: CASSQGGDPDNEQFF
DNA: TGTGCCAGCAGCCAGGGTGGGGATCCCGATAATGAGCAGTTCTTC

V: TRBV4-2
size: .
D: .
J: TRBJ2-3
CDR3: CASSPTHVLGSHSRADTQYF
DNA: TGTGCCAGCAGCCCCACGCACGTTCTAGGATCCCACTCCAGAGCAGATACGCAGTATTTT

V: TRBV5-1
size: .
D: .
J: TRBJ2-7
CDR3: CASSWGRGEQYF
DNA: TGCGCCAGCAGCTGGGGGCGGGGGGAGCAGTACTTC

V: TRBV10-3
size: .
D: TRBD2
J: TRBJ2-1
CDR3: CAIKSGTSGYNEQFF
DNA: TGTGCCATCAAAAGCGGGACTAGCGGTTACAATGAGCAGTTCTTC

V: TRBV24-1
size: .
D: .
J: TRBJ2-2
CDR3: CATSDPKFPTGELFF
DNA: TGTGCCACCAGTGATCCAAAATTTCCCACCGGGGAGCTGTTTTTT

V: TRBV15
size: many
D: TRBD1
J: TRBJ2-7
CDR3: CATSKGQNYQQYF
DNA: TGTGCCACCAGCAAGGGACAGAACTACCAGCAGTACTTC